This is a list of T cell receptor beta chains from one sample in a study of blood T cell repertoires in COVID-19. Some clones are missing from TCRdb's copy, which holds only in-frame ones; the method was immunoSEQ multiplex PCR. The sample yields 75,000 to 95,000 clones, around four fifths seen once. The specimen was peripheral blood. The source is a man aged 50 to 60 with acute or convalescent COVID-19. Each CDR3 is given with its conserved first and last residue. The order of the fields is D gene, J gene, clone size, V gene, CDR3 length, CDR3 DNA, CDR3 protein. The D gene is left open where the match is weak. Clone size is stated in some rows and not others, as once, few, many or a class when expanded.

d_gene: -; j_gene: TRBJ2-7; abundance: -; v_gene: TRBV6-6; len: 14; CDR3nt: TGTGCCAGCCGGGGGAGCGGGTCGACCTACGAGCAGTACTTC; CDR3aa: CASRGSGSTYEQYF
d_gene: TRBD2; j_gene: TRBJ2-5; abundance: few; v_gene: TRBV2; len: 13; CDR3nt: TGTGCCAGCAGGTCGACTAGCTGGGAGACCCAGTACTTC; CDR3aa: CASRSTSWETQYF
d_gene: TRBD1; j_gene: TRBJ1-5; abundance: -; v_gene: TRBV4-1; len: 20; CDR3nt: TGCGCCAGCAGCCAAGATCCCCCCGAGACAGGGGCTAGGACCAATCAGCCCCAGCATTTT; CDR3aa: CASSQDPPETGARTNQPQHF
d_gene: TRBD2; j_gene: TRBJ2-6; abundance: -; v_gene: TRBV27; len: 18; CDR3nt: TGTGCCAGCAGTTTATCAAGTGGGAGGGCTACTGGGGCCAACGTCCTGACTTTC; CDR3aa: CASSLSSGRATGANVLTF
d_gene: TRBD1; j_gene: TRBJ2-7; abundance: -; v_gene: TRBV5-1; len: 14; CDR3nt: TGCGCCAGCAGCTCGGCTGGGACAGCCGGCGAGCAGTACTTC; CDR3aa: CASSSAGTAGEQYF
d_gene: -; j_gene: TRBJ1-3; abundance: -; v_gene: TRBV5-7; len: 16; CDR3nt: TGTGCCAGCAGCGACGGGACTCGAGATGGGTTATACACCATATATTTT; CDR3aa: CASSDGTRDGLYTIYF
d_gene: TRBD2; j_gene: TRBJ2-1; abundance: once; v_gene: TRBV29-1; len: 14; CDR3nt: TGCAGCGCCAAGACTAGCGGAGCCTACAATGAGCAGTTCTTC; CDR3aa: CSAKTSGAYNEQFF
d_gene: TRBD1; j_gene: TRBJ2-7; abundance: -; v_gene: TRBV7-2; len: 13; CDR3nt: TGTGCCAGCAGAACCCGGACAGGGAGCGAGCAGTACTTC; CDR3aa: CASRTRTGSEQYF
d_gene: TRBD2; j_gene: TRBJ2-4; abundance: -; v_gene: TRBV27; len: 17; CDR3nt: TGTGCCAGCAGTTTATTTGGCGGGGGAGACGTATTTGGCATTCAGTACTTC; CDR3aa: CASSLFGGGDVFGIQYF
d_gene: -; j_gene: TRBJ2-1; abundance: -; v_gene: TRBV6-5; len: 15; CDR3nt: TGTGCCAGCAGTTACTCGACCGGGAAATACAATGAGCAGTTCTTC; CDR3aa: CASSYSTGKYNEQFF
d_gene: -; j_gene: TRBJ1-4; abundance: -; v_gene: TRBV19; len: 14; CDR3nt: TGTGCCAGTAGAGTGACAGCCCGTAATGAAAAACTGTTTTTT; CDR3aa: CASRVTARNEKLFF
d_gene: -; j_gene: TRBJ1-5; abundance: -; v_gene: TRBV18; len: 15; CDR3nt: TGTGCCAGCTCCCCCGAAGGGGGAGGCAATCAGCCCCAGCATTTT; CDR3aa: CASSPEGGGNQPQHF
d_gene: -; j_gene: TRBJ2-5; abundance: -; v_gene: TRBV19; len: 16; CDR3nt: TGTGCCAGTAGTACCCAGGGGGGCAGGCCCCAAGAGACCCAGTACTTC; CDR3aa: CASSTQGGRPQETQYF
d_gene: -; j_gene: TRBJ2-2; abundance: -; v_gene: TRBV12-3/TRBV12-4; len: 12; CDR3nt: TGTGCCAGCAGTAGAGACACCGGGGAGCTGTTTTTT; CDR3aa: CASSRDTGELFF
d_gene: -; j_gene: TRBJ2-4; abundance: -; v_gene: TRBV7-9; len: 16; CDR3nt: TGTGCCAGCAGCCCCCCTCGACAGGGAGGCAAAAACATTCAGTACTTC; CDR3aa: CASSPPRQGGKNIQYF
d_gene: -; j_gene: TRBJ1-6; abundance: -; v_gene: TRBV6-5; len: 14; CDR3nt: TGTGCCAGCAGCAGGACAATGACCGGTTCACCCCTCCACTTT; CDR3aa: CASSRTMTGSPLHF
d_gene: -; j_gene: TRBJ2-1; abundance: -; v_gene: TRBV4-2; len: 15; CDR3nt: TGTGCCAGCAGCCAAGAGTTAGCGACTACGGATGAGCAGTTCTTC; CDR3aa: CASSQELATTDEQFF
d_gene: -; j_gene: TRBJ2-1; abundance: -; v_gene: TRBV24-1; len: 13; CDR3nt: TGTGCCACCAGTGATTATACTAGGGATGAGCAGTTCTTC; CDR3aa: CATSDYTRDEQFF